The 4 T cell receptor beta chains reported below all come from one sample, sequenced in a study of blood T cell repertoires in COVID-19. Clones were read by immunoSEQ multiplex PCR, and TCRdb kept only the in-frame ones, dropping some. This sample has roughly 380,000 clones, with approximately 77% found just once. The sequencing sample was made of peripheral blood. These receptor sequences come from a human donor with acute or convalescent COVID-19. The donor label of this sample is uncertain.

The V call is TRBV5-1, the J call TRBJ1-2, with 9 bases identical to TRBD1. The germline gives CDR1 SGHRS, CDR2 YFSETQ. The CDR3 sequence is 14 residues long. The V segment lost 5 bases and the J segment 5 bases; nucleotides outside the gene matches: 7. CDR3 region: CASSYEGQGYGYTF. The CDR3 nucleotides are TGCGCCAGCAGTTACGAGGGACAGGGATATGGCTACACCTTC.

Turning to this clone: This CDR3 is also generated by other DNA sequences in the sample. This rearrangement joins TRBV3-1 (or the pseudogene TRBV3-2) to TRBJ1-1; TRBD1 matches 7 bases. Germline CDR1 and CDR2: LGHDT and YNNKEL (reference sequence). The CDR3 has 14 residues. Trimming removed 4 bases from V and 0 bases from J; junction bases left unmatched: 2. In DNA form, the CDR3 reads TGTGCCAGCAGCCCCGGGACAGTGAACACTGAAGCTTTCTTT. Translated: CASSPGTVNTEAFF.

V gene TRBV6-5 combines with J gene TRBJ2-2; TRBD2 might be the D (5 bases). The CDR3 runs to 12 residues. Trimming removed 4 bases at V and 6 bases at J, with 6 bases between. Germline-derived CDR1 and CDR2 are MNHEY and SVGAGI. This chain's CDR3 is CASSSGAGELFF. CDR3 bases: TGTGCCAGCAGTTCCGGGGCCGGGGAGCTGTTTTTT.

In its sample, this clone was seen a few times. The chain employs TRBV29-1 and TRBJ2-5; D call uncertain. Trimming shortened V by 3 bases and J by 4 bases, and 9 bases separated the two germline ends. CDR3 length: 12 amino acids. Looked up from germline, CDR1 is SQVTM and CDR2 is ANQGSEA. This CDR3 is CSVDQLTETQYF. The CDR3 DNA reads TGCAGCGTTGACCAGTTAACAGAGACCCAGTACTTC.